The 9 T cell receptor beta chains presented below share a single source sample, sequenced in a study of siplizumab effects on memory and regulatory T cells. The method was immunoSEQ multiplex PCR; TCRdb's version includes in-frame clones alone and lacks a portion of them. The sample has around 110,000 clones, around 94% seen once. Input material: non-Treg CD4+ T cells sorted from blood. These receptors originate from a human donor in good health.

This clone was found once. The V gene is TRBV5-1, the J gene TRBJ2-5; possible D gene TRBD2, 5 bases. Germline V lookup: CDR1 SGHRS, CDR2 YFSETQ. The CDR3 has 15 residues. Trimming took 0 bases from V and 2 from J, leaving 11 bases between them. The CDR3 DNA reads as TGCGCCAGCAGCTTGGGTCCGGGATTACAAGAGACCCAGTACTTC. Its translation is CASSLGPGLQETQYF.

The rearrangement joins TRBV30 to TRBJ2-5; D uncertain. The germline V gene encodes CDR1 GTSNPN and CDR2 SVGIG (reference sequence). The length of the CDR3 is 13 residues. The V end lost 0 bases, the J end lost 2 bases, and 7 bases lay between the germline ends. CDR3 DNA: TGTGCCTGGAGTGTACGCCCGCAAGAGACCCAGTACTTC. Translated: CAWSVRPQETQYF.

The J gene is TRBJ2-1, the V gene TRBV10-3; D perhaps matches TRBD2 (5 bases). Trimming pared 11 bases from V and 8 bases from J, leaving 16 bases between. CDR3 size: 12 residues. Germline V gene sequence: CDR1 ENHRY, CDR2 SYGVKD. CDR3 sequence reads: CAAGQKIHEQFF. DNA for the CDR3: TGTGCCGCGGGCCAAAAAATCCATGAGCAGTTCTTC.

The rearrangement joins TRBV5-1 to TRBJ1-4; no clear D. This CDR3 comprises 16 residues. Germline values: CDR1 SGHRS, CDR2 YFSETQ. Trimming cost V 4 bases and J 0 bases, with 13 bases left between them. CDR3 residues: CASSPGREATNEKLFF. Written as DNA, the CDR3 is TGCGCCAGCAGCCCTGGACGGGAGGCAACTAATGAAAAACTGTTTTTT. Full variable domain (outside the CDR3, taken from reference TRBV5-1 and TRBJ1-4): KAGVTQTPRYLIKTRGQQVTLSCSPISGHRSVSWYQQTPGQGLQFLFEYFSETQRNKGNFPGRFSGRQFSNSRSEMNVSTLELGDSALYLCASSPGREATNEKLFFGSGTQLSVL.

The chain employs TRBV11-3 and TRBJ1-1, with D hard to call. Germline V gene sequence: CDR1 SGHNT, CDR2 YENEEA. Deletions cut 0 bases from V and 6 bases from J, with 8 bases between. The CDR3 has 13 amino acids. The CDR3 sequence is CASSLDVASEAFF. The CDR3 nucleotides read TGTGCCAGCAGCTTAGATGTAGCCTCTGAAGCTTTCTTT.

This chain links TRBV18 with TRBJ2-5; no clear D. The CDR3 has 15 residues. Germline V gene data show CDR1 as KGHSH and CDR2 as LQKENI. The V and J ends lost 2 bases and 5 bases respectively, with 15 bases between them. The CDR3 is CASSPTGPIGETQYF. CDR3 nucleotides: TGTGCCAGCTCACCAACGGGCCCCATCGGGGAGACCCAGTACTTC. Full variable domain (remainder filled in from reference TRBV18 and TRBJ2-5): NAGVMQNPRHLVRRRGQEARLRCSPMKGHSHVYWYRQLPEEGLKFMVYLQKENIIDESGMPKERFSAEFPKEGPSILRIQQVVRGDSAAYFCASSPTGPIGETQYFGPGTRLLVL.

V and J are TRBV5-1 and TRBJ2-7, with D uncertain. This CDR3 comprises 12 residues. Germline values: CDR1 SGHRS, CDR2 YFSETQ. Trimming shortened V by 2 bases and J by 4 bases, and 7 bases separated the two germline ends. The CDR3 spells CASSFTQYEQYF. In DNA, the CDR3 is TGCGCCAGCAGCTTTACACAGTACGAGCAGTACTTC.

The J gene is TRBJ2-1, the V gene TRBV6-5, with D possibly called TRBD1 or TRBD2 (5 bases each). In germline, CDR1 is MNHEY, CDR2 SVGAGI. There are 13 residues in the CDR3. V lost 7 bases to trimming and J lost 10 bases, with 17 bases between them. The CDR3 sequence: CASNSGRSLEQFF. CDR3 DNA sequence: TGTGCCAGCAACTCGGGACGGTCCCTCGAGCAGTTCTTC.

This clone was detected only once. V gene TRBV7-9 combines with J gene TRBJ2-3; D gene unclear. V shed 4 bases and J shed 3 bases, with 14 bases lying between them. Germline V lookup: CDR1 SEHNR, CDR2 FQNEAQ (reference sequence). This CDR3 is built from 15 residues. The CDR3 DNA sequence: TGTGCCAGCAGCTCAACGCCGGGTCGAACAGATACGCAGTATTTT. Its translation: CASSSTPGRTDTQYF.